This T cell receptor (beta chain) was sequenced during a study of blood T cell repertoires in COVID-19. As for the study in general: The samples span acute and convalescent COVID-19 from the United States, Italy and Spain.

The V and J ends lost 0 bases and 2 bases, in that order; junction bases with no gene match: 7. This CDR3 region has 16 residues. Germline V gene data show CDR1 as SGHTS and CDR2 as YDEGEE. In the authors' workflow: Amplification of reference gene primers was used by the study to estimate nucleated cell counts. Using immunoSEQ multiplex PCR, the repertoire was profiled, and TCRdb retains in-frame clones only, with some absent. V, J and clone size derive from that table, while D and trimming were established from the DNA sequence. Of about 270,000 clones in the sample, roughly 90% were seen once. Sequencing input: peripheral blood. This sequence was found in a man aged 50 or older with acute or convalescent COVID-19. The chain carries TRBV5-8 and TRBJ2-5; 7 bases agree with TRBD1. The CDR3 DNA reads as TGTGCCAGCAGCTTGGGGGAGACAGGGCCTCAAGAGACCCAGTACTTC. This codes for CASSLGETGPQETQYF.